This paragraph covers one TCR beta chain sequence. Its specificity is unknown. This sample is part of a study of cytomegalovirus exposure and HLA in healthy donors. Findings of the study overall: No immune exposure information besides CMV serostatus was available. Associated with HLA alleles at 0.05 false discovery rate in a later analysis were 16,951 TCR beta sequences. With later analysis, a missense DCLRE1C variant became linked to TCR beta V- and J-gene trimming. Per a prior analysis, the majority of TCR beta V segments were productive roughly 90% or roughly 30% of the time.

Germline V gene data show CDR1 as ENHRY and CDR2 as SYGVKD. The J segment lost 0 bases and the V segment lost 6 bases, leaving 3 bases of the junction unmatched. CDR3 length equals 15 residues. Both 60 Vbeta primers and 13 Jbeta primers went into the PCR. Repertoires were generated with immunoSEQ multiplex PCR, while TCRdb's copy carries only in-frame clones and drops some. The repertoire holds under 150,000 clones, with around 81% as singletons. The chain combines TRBV10-3 with TRBJ2-1, with 9 bases that match TRBD1. The TCR comes from a man aged 18 to 30 in good health and CMV-seronegative. The sample taken for sequencing was PBMCs. CDR3: CAISLTGGSYNEQFF. The CDR3, as DNA: TGTGCCATCAGCCTGACAGGGGGCTCCTACAATGAGCAGTTCTTC.